This is a list of T cell receptor beta chains from one sample in a study of Graves' ophthalmopathy and Graves' hyperthyroidism. One entry per CDR3 protein results from TCRdb running MiXCR on the multiplex PCR reads. In the table there are 170,000 or so distinct CDR3 sequences, under 40% of which are singletons. Source material: peripheral blood. These receptors were taken from a woman aged 40 to 50 with Graves' ophthalmopathy. Both conserved end residues are part of each CDR3. D genes are given only for firm matches. Rows give clone size only sometimes, using once, few, many, or a class for an expanded clone.

D gene: NA; clone size: few; V gene: TRBV7-8; J gene: TRBJ2-4; CDR3 DNA: TGTGCCAGCAGCCTTCGACCCGGGGACATTCAGTACTTC; CDR3 protein: CASSLRPGDIQYF
D gene: TRBD1; clone size: NA; V gene: TRBV12-3/TRBV12-4; J gene: TRBJ1-1; CDR3 DNA: TGTGCCAGCAACCGGGACAGGGGGCCCACTGAAGCTTTCTTT; CDR3 protein: CASNRDRGPTEAFF
D gene: NA; clone size: NA; V gene: TRBV12-3/TRBV12-4; J gene: TRBJ2-2; CDR3 DNA: TGTGCCAGCAGTTTAGCAATTGGCGCCGGGGAGCTGTTTTTT; CDR3 protein: CASSLAIGAGELFF
D gene: TRBD1; clone size: many; V gene: TRBV5-4; J gene: TRBJ1-1; CDR3 DNA: TGTGCCAGCACCCTCTCCAGGGGGCAGGGCACTGAAGCTTTCTTT; CDR3 protein: CASTLSRGQGTEAFF
D gene: NA; clone size: many; V gene: TRBV6-2/TRBV6-3; J gene: TRBJ1-1; CDR3 DNA: TGTGCCAGCAGGGACCTTTCGGTGAACACTGAAGCTTTCTTT; CDR3 protein: CASRDLSVNTEAFF
D gene: TRBD1; clone size: many; V gene: TRBV2; J gene: TRBJ2-6; CDR3 DNA: TGTGCCAGCAGTGGGGACAGGAATTCTGGGGCCAACGTCCTGACTTTC; CDR3 protein: CASSGDRNSGANVLTF
D gene: NA; clone size: many; V gene: TRBV27; J gene: TRBJ2-2; CDR3 DNA: TGTGCCAGCAGTTTCAGGGGCCCCCCGAACACCGGGGAGCTGTTTTTT; CDR3 protein: CASSFRGPPNTGELFF
D gene: NA; clone size: NA; V gene: TRBV6-5; J gene: TRBJ1-1; CDR3 DNA: TGTGCCAGCAGTTACAAACCCGGGGGAAATGAAGCTTTCTTT; CDR3 protein: CASSYKPGGNEAFF
D gene: NA; clone size: many; V gene: TRBV7-6; J gene: TRBJ2-2; CDR3 DNA: TGTGCCAGCAGCGCCCCCGTCGGGGGCGGGGAGCTGTTTTTT; CDR3 protein: CASSAPVGGGELFF
D gene: NA; clone size: many; V gene: TRBV30; J gene: TRBJ2-5; CDR3 DNA: TGTGCCTGGAATAGTGTGGAGACCCAGTACTTC; CDR3 protein: CAWNSVETQYF
D gene: NA; clone size: NA; V gene: TRBV7-3; J gene: TRBJ2-5; CDR3 DNA: TGTGCCAGCAGCTTAATAGCGGAAGAGACCCAGTACTTC; CDR3 protein: CASSLIAEETQYF
D gene: NA; clone size: many; V gene: TRBV28; J gene: TRBJ2-4; CDR3 DNA: TGTGCCAGCAGTCTCCCTCCCGGGGCCACGATAGCCAAAAACATTCAGTACTTC; CDR3 protein: CASSLPPGATIAKNIQYF
D gene: NA; clone size: NA; V gene: TRBV12-3/TRBV12-4; J gene: TRBJ1-5; CDR3 DNA: TGTGCCAGCAGTTTAGAAATTAGCAATCAGCCCCAGCATTTT; CDR3 protein: CASSLEISNQPQHF
D gene: NA; clone size: NA; V gene: TRBV29-1; J gene: TRBJ2-5; CDR3 DNA: TGCAGCGTTGAACAGGCAGGCCAAGAGACCCAGTACTTC; CDR3 protein: CSVEQAGQETQYF
D gene: TRBD1; clone size: many; V gene: TRBV6-5; J gene: TRBJ1-1; CDR3 DNA: TGTGCCAGCAGTTTACAGGGGGCTAGGACTGAAGCTTTCTTT; CDR3 protein: CASSLQGARTEAFF
D gene: TRBD2; clone size: NA; V gene: TRBV7-2; J gene: TRBJ2-7; CDR3 DNA: TGTGCCAGCAGCTCCCCGGGACTAGCTGTTCACTTC; CDR3 protein: CASSSPGLAVHF
D gene: NA; clone size: NA; V gene: TRBV5-1; J gene: TRBJ2-6; CDR3 DNA: TGCGCCAGCAGCTTGGGCTTTTACAGGGACTCTGGGGCCAACGTCCTGACTTTC; CDR3 protein: CASSLGFYRDSGANVLTF
D gene: NA; clone size: many; V gene: TRBV5-1; J gene: TRBJ1-2; CDR3 DNA: TGCGCCAGCAGCTTGGATACTAACTATGGCTACACCTTC; CDR3 protein: CASSLDTNYGYTF
D gene: TRBD1; clone size: few; V gene: TRBV6-2/TRBV6-3; J gene: TRBJ1-5; CDR3 DNA: TGTGCCAGCAGTTGGGGGACAGGGGAAGCTCAGCCCCAGCATTTT; CDR3 protein: CASSWGTGEAQPQHF
D gene: TRBD2; clone size: NA; V gene: TRBV25-1; J gene: TRBJ2-7; CDR3 DNA: TGTGCCAGCAGTTTGGGGGGGATGACTGGATACGAGCAGTACTTC; CDR3 protein: CASSLGGMTGYEQYF
D gene: NA; clone size: NA; V gene: TRBV12-3/TRBV12-4; J gene: TRBJ2-7; CDR3 DNA: TGTGCCAGCAGTTTAGAAGCTAGCGAGGGAGCTTACGAGCAGTACTTC; CDR3 protein: CASSLEASEGAYEQYF
D gene: TRBD1; clone size: many; V gene: TRBV10-3; J gene: TRBJ2-7; CDR3 DNA: TGTGCCGGGGCCCGGGACAGGGAAGGCGAGCAGTACTTC; CDR3 protein: CAGARDREGEQYF